A selection of T cell receptor beta chains follows, all from one sample in a study of graft-versus-host responses after intestinal transplantation. Sequencing used immunoSEQ multiplex PCR; TCRdb keeps in-frame clones, though not all of them. The sample consists of tens of thousands of clones, less than 95% of them appearing once. What these receptors recognize is not known. Sequencing was performed on unstimulated CD4+ T cells sorted from spleen or lymph node cells, taken before transplant. These receptor sequences come from a human donor who was the organ donor for an intestinal transplant. CDR3s include the opening cysteine and the closing phenylalanine or tryptophan. D genes are given only for firm matches. The size entry is marked missing in some rows and otherwise reads once, few, many or a size class.

V: TRBV2
size: NA
D: NA
length: 13
J: TRBJ2-5
DNA: TGTGCCAGCAGTCGGAGGCTCGTAGAGACCCAGTACTTC
CDR3: CASSRRLVETQYF

V: TRBV6-1
size: NA
D: NA
length: 13
J: TRBJ1-1
DNA: TGTGCCAGCAGGGGCAGTATGAACACTGAAGCTTTCTTT
CDR3: CASRGSMNTEAFF

V: TRBV28
size: NA
D: NA
length: 12
J: TRBJ2-7
DNA: TGTGCCAGTCAGGGGCAGGCCTACGAGCAGTACTTC
CDR3: CASQGQAYEQYF

V: TRBV7-6
size: NA
D: NA
length: 18
J: TRBJ2-1
DNA: TGTGCCAGCAGCTTAGATTTTGGGGGCTCCATTCGTCAGGGAGAGCAGTTCTTC
CDR3: CASSLDFGGSIRQGEQFF

V: TRBV6-5
size: NA
D: NA
length: 13
J: TRBJ1-2
DNA: TGTGCCAGCAGTTACTCGAGGGTATATGGCTACACCTTC
CDR3: CASSYSRVYGYTF

V: TRBV6-1
size: once
D: TRBD1
length: 14
J: TRBJ2-7
DNA: TGTGCCAGCAGCCGGGACAGGCTCTCCTACGAGCAGTACTTC
CDR3: CASSRDRLSYEQYF

V: TRBV27
size: few
D: TRBD2
length: 16
J: TRBJ2-3
DNA: TGTGCCAGCAGTTTATACGGGGGGGTTATCGCAGATACGCAGTATTTT
CDR3: CASSLYGGVIADTQYF

V: TRBV5-1
size: NA
D: TRBD1
length: 17
J: TRBJ2-3
DNA: TGCGCCAGCAGCCGGAAAGAGGGACAGGGGGCGATCGATACGCAGTATTTT
CDR3: CASSRKEGQGAIDTQYF

V: TRBV6-6
size: NA
D: NA
length: 12
J: TRBJ1-2
DNA: TGTGCCAGCAGTCAAACATATGGCGTCGCCACCTTC
CDR3: CASSQTYGVATF

V: TRBV9
size: NA
D: NA
length: 16
J: TRBJ1-3
DNA: TGTGCCAGCAGCCCCGGACAGTTTTTCTCTGGAAACACCATATATTTT
CDR3: CASSPGQFFSGNTIYF

V: TRBV5-6
size: NA
D: NA
length: 16
J: TRBJ2-7
DNA: TGTGCCAGCAGCTCCCCGACCCAGGGGGAGGGCTACGAGCAGTACTTC
CDR3: CASSSPTQGEGYEQYF

V: TRBV29-1
size: NA
D: NA
length: 13
J: TRBJ1-3
DNA: TGCAGCGTTGGGCTAATCTCTGGAAACACCATATATTTT
CDR3: CSVGLISGNTIYF

V: TRBV5-4
size: NA
D: NA
length: 12
J: TRBJ1-1
DNA: TGTGCCAGCAGCCGGAGTCGGACTGAAGCTTTCTTT
CDR3: CASSRSRTEAFF

V: TRBV5-1
size: few
D: NA
length: 17
J: TRBJ2-7
DNA: TGCGCCAGCAGCGTAGTTGCGGGGGCCGCAAGCTCCTACGAGCAGTACTTC
CDR3: CASSVVAGAASSYEQYF

V: TRBV5-1
size: NA
D: NA
length: 15
J: TRBJ2-1
DNA: TGCGCCAGCAGCTTGGGAGGGAGCTCCTACAATGAGCAGTTCTTC
CDR3: CASSLGGSSYNEQFF

V: TRBV19
size: once
D: NA
length: 12
J: TRBJ1-5
DNA: TGTGCCAGCTCCGGGGGCAATCAGCCCCAGCATTTT
CDR3: CASSGGNQPQHF

V: TRBV2
size: NA
D: NA
length: 15
J: TRBJ1-6
DNA: TGTGCCAGCGTCGCATTCAGCTCCTATAATTCACCCCTCCACTTT
CDR3: CASVAFSSYNSPLHF

V: TRBV7-3
size: NA
D: NA
length: 13
J: TRBJ1-5
DNA: TGTGCCAGCAGCTTGCAGGGAAATCAGCCCCAGCATTTT
CDR3: CASSLQGNQPQHF

V: TRBV18
size: NA
D: NA
length: 11
J: TRBJ2-7
DNA: TGTGCCAGCTCCCATGACGACGAGCAGTACTTC
CDR3: CASSHDDEQYF

V: TRBV7-3
size: once
D: NA
length: 14
J: TRBJ2-2
DNA: TGTGCCAGCAGCCCTCGAGTGGGGGCCGGGGAGCTGTTTTTT
CDR3: CASSPRVGAGELFF

V: TRBV5-8
size: NA
D: NA
length: 15
J: TRBJ1-5
DNA: TGTGCCAGCAGCTCACCGGGACTGGACCATCAGCCCCAGCATTTT
CDR3: CASSSPGLDHQPQHF

V: TRBV2
size: NA
D: TRBD1
length: 17
J: TRBJ1-5
DNA: TGTGCCAGCAGAAGGGACAGGGGAGAATATAGCAATCAGCCCCAGCATTTT
CDR3: CASRRDRGEYSNQPQHF

V: TRBV29-1
size: NA
D: TRBD1
length: 12
J: TRBJ2-5
DNA: TGCAGCGTTGGACAGGGGAGAGAGACCCAGTACTTC
CDR3: CSVGQGRETQYF

V: TRBV19
size: NA
D: NA
length: 15
J: TRBJ1-2
DNA: TGTGCCAGTAGTATAGGAGGAGGGAATAACTATGGCTACACCTTC
CDR3: CASSIGGGNNYGYTF

V: TRBV18
size: NA
D: TRBD2
length: 15
J: TRBJ2-1
DNA: TGTGCCAGCTCACTGGGGACTAGCGGTAACAATGAGCAGTTCTTC
CDR3: CASSLGTSGNNEQFF

V: TRBV6-6
size: NA
D: TRBD1
length: 14
J: TRBJ2-5
DNA: TGTGCCAGCAGTTACTCGACAGGGTACGAGACCCAGTACTTC
CDR3: CASSYSTGYETQYF

V: TRBV5-1
size: NA
D: NA
length: 16
J: TRBJ1-5
DNA: TGCGCCAGCAGCTTGGGGGCTGGGGACAGCAATCAGCCCCAGCATTTT
CDR3: CASSLGAGDSNQPQHF

V: TRBV7-3
size: NA
D: NA
length: 14
J: TRBJ2-3
DNA: TGTGCCAGCAGCTTAGGTGGGGCGCCAGATACGCAGTATTTT
CDR3: CASSLGGAPDTQYF

V: TRBV6-5
size: NA
D: NA
length: 15
J: TRBJ1-4
DNA: TGTGCCAGCAGTTACTCAGGCGGGGTTAATGAAAAACTGTTTTTT
CDR3: CASSYSGGVNEKLFF

V: TRBV7-9
size: few
D: NA
length: 14
J: TRBJ1-1
DNA: TGTGCCAGCAGCCTAATGGGACATAACACTGAAGCTTTCTTT
CDR3: CASSLMGHNTEAFF

V: TRBV18
size: NA
D: NA
length: 18
J: TRBJ2-4
DNA: TGTGCCAGCTCACCACCGTGGGCGGGATCACTAGCCAAAAACATTCAGTACTTC
CDR3: CASSPPWAGSLAKNIQYF

V: TRBV7-3
size: NA
D: TRBD1
length: 13
J: TRBJ2-1
DNA: TGTGCCAGCAGCCGACAGGGGTACAATGAGCAGTTCTTC
CDR3: CASSRQGYNEQFF

V: TRBV28
size: NA
D: TRBD1
length: 14
J: TRBJ1-2
DNA: TGTGCCAGCAGTTCAGGGGGTCATAACTATGGCTACACCTTC
CDR3: CASSSGGHNYGYTF

V: TRBV28
size: once
D: NA
length: 11
J: TRBJ1-2
DNA: TGTGCCACCAAGGGGGGAAACGGCTACACCTTC
CDR3: CATKGGNGYTF

V: TRBV27
size: NA
D: TRBD1
length: 14
J: TRBJ1-6
DNA: TGTGCCAGCAGTTTAACAGGGGGCAATTCACCCCTCCACTTT
CDR3: CASSLTGGNSPLHF

V: TRBV4-2
size: NA
D: NA
length: 19
J: TRBJ1-6
DNA: TGTGCCAGCAGCCAAATCATTTCGCTAGCACTCTCCTATAATTCACCCCTCCACTTT
CDR3: CASSQIISLALSYNSPLHF

V: TRBV10-3
size: few
D: NA
length: 15
J: TRBJ2-5
DNA: TGTGCCATCAGTGATTCGAGCGGCGAGCAAGAGACCCAGTACTTC
CDR3: CAISDSSGEQETQYF

V: TRBV7-9
size: NA
D: TRBD1
length: 16
J: TRBJ2-6
DNA: TGTGCCAGCCCGGGACAGGGAGTCTCTGGGGCCAACGTCCTGACTTTC
CDR3: CASPGQGVSGANVLTF

V: TRBV7-2
size: NA
D: NA
length: 15
J: TRBJ2-7
DNA: TGTGCCAGCAGCTATTCCCGGGACTTCTTATACGAGCAGTACTTC
CDR3: CASSYSRDFLYEQYF

V: TRBV19
size: NA
D: NA
length: 15
J: TRBJ2-2
DNA: TGTGCCAGTACCATGTGGGGGGCGAGCACCGGGGAGCTGTTTTTT
CDR3: CASTMWGASTGELFF

V: TRBV10-3
size: NA
D: NA
length: 12
J: TRBJ2-5
DNA: TGTGCCACCTCCGCGAGGTCAGAGACCCAGTACTTC
CDR3: CATSARSETQYF

V: TRBV7-7
size: NA
D: NA
length: 17
J: TRBJ1-2
DNA: TGTGCTAGCAGCCTAACCCAATATCCCCCGTGGTACTATGGCTACACCTTC
CDR3: CASSLTQYPPWYYGYTF

V: TRBV6-4
size: NA
D: TRBD1
length: 19
J: TRBJ1-5
DNA: TGTGCCAGCAGTGACTCGGGACAGGGAACGTACCATAGCAATCAGCCCCAGCATTTT
CDR3: CASSDSGQGTYHSNQPQHF

V: TRBV5-1
size: NA
D: NA
length: 15
J: TRBJ1-6
DNA: TGCGCCAGCAGCCCACTCCCGGCAGGGAATTCACCCCTCCACTTT
CDR3: CASSPLPAGNSPLHF

V: TRBV4-2
size: NA
D: TRBD2
length: 19
J: TRBJ2-1
DNA: TGTGCCAGCAGCCAAGTATCGGCTAGCGGCCCTACTGGGTACAATGAGCAGTTCTTC
CDR3: CASSQVSASGPTGYNEQFF

V: TRBV2
size: NA
D: TRBD2
length: 16
J: TRBJ2-5
DNA: TGTGCCAGCAGACGGACTAGCGGGGGGGCCAGAGAGACCCAGTACTTC
CDR3: CASRRTSGGARETQYF

V: TRBV11-2
size: NA
D: NA
length: 15
J: TRBJ2-7
DNA: TGTGCCAGCAGCCGACTCAGGGGAGCCCCCTACGAGCAGTACTTC
CDR3: CASSRLRGAPYEQYF

V: TRBV6-1
size: once
D: NA
length: 15
J: TRBJ1-5
DNA: TGTGCCAGCAGAGCAAACGGGGGAAGCAATCAGCCCCAGCATTTT
CDR3: CASRANGGSNQPQHF

V: TRBV13
size: NA
D: TRBD1
length: 15
J: TRBJ2-7
DNA: TGTGCCAGCAGCTTGGGACGGGACAGGGGCTACGAGCAGTACTTC
CDR3: CASSLGRDRGYEQYF

V: TRBV9
size: NA
D: NA
length: 12
J: TRBJ2-6
DNA: TGTGCCAGCAGCCCTGGGGCCAACGTCCTGACTTTC
CDR3: CASSPGANVLTF